These T cell receptor beta chains were read from a single sample in a study of radiotherapy plus CTLA-4 blockade in lung cancer. Measured with immunoSEQ multiplex PCR; TCRdb has only the in-frame clones, and not every one. This table holds tens of thousands of clones, around four fifths found once. Sequences were derived from peripheral blood, sampled from a patient treated with radiotherapy plus ipilimumab. The source of these receptors is a human donor with non-small cell lung cancer that progressed on radiotherapy plus ipilimumab. CDR3s include the opening cysteine and the closing phenylalanine or tryptophan. D genes are given only for firm matches. Expanded clones get a size class; other rows say once, few or many, or leave the size out.

J gene,D gene,clone size,V gene,CDR3 protein,CDR3 DNA
TRBJ2-5,TRBD1,NA,TRBV7-2,CASSLMGTDQETQYF,TGTGCCAGCAGCTTAATGGGGACAGACCAAGAGACCCAGTACTTC
TRBJ1-5,NA,once,TRBV6-5,CASRGHNSNQPQHF,TGTGCCAGCAGAGGACACAATAGCAATCAGCCCCAGCATTTT
TRBJ2-1,TRBD2,few,TRBV4-3,CASSQDLGRVAGGGPYNEQFF,TGCGCCAGCAGCCAAGATCTTGGCAGGGTCGCGGGGGGGGGCCCCTACAATGAGCAGTTCTTC
TRBJ1-1,NA,NA,TRBV6-5,CASSYTTIGEAFF,TGTGCCAGCAGTTACACCACCATTGGTGAAGCTTTCTTT
TRBJ2-2,NA,NA,TRBV4-1,CASSQDRRRTGELFF,TGCGCCAGCAGCCAAGACAGGCGCCGCACCGGGGAGCTGTTTTTT
TRBJ2-1,NA,NA,TRBV7-9,CASSWDVGNEQFF,TGTGCCAGCAGCTGGGACGTCGGCAATGAGCAGTTCTTC
TRBJ2-7,TRBD1,NA,TRBV28,CASSSDRGTYEQYF,TGTGCCAGCAGCTCCGACAGGGGGACCTACGAGCAGTACTTC
TRBJ2-5,NA,NA,TRBV7-3,CASSPDRTKETQYF,TGTGCCAGCAGCCCGGACAGAACAAAAGAGACCCAGTACTTC
TRBJ2-1,TRBD1,NA,TRBV7-3,CASSLTRQGNEQFF,TGTGCCAGCAGCTTAACGCGACAGGGGAATGAGCAGTTCTTC
TRBJ1-4,NA,few,TRBV28,CASSFGGYNEKLFF,TGTGCCAGCAGTTTCGGGGGGTATAATGAAAAACTGTTTTTT
TRBJ1-3,NA,NA,TRBV7-9,CASSSPLEMISGNTIYF,TGTGCCAGCAGCTCCCCCCTGGAGATGATCTCTGGAAACACCATATATTTT